The 17 T cell receptor beta chains reported below all come from one sample, sequenced in a study of spatial heterogeneity in lung cancer. Each CDR3 protein is one row after TCRdb ran MiXCR on the 5' RACE reads. The sample holds just over 70,000 distinct CDR3 sequences, 8% to 9% seen once. The time point here: blood at routine non-recurrence follow-up after resection. The specimen was PBMCs, collected at follow-up. These receptors originate from a female donor with early-stage non-small cell lung cancer.

At least ten counts were recorded for this clonotype. The V and J genes are TRBV24-1 and TRBJ2-1; 7 bases fit TRBD1. Germline values: CDR1 KGHDR, CDR2 SFDVKD. CDR3 length: 11 amino acids. V dropped 4 bases and J dropped 10; count of bases not matched to a gene: 0. Here the CDR3 reads CATSEDREQFF. The CDR3 region has the DNA TGTGCCACCAGTGAGGACAGGGAGCAGTTCTTC.

This clonotype was observed once. V and J are TRBV27 and TRBJ2-1; D tentatively reads TRBD1 or TRBD2 (6 bases each). The V and J ends lost 6 bases and 4 bases respectively, with 16 bases between them. CDR3 length equals 15 residues. Looked up from germline, CDR1 is MNHEY and CDR2 is SMNVEV (reference sequence). CDR3: CASRGAGGAYNEQFF. For the CDR3, the DNA is TGTGCCAGCAGGGGGGCAGGAGGGGCATACAATGAGCAGTTCTTC.

The chain uses TRBV5-4 and TRBJ2-5; 11 nucleotides agree with TRBD2. This CDR3 has 16 residues. V dropped 4 bases and J dropped 5; count of bases not matched to a gene: 10. Germline V gene sequence: CDR1 SGHNT, CDR2 YYREEE (reference sequence). The CDR3: CASSPNSGRGMETQYF. The CDR3 region has the DNA TGTGCCAGCAGCCCCAATAGCGGGAGGGGAATGGAGACCCAGTACTTC.

This clonotype has ten or more counts. The chain uses TRBV19 and TRBJ1-1; TRBD1 matches at 10 bases. The CDR3 runs to 15 residues. V lost 8 bases to trimming and J lost 7 bases; unmatched junction nucleotides: 13. The V gene's germline CDR1 is LNHDA and CDR2 SQIVND (reference sequence). CDR3 coding DNA: TGTGCCAGTCCTCCCCCGGGACAGGGGCGTAATGAAGCTTTCTTT. It yields the protein CASPPPGQGRNEAFF.

In its sample, this clonotype was seen many times. The genes are TRBV6-1 and TRBJ1-5, with D hard to call. The CDR3 sequence is 15 residues long. Germline V gives CDR1 MNHNS, CDR2 SASEGT. Trimming took 1 base from V and 7 from J, leaving 14 bases between them. CDR3 residues: CASSEGTVVPQPQHF. The CDR3 nucleotides read TGTGCCAGCAGTGAAGGAACAGTGGTTCCCCAGCCCCAGCATTTT.

This clonotype was recorded many times. The DNA of the CDR3 is TGTGCCAGCAGTTACCCTCGGCAGGATACGCAGTATTTT. Residues: CASSYPRQDTQYF. This chain links TRBV6-2 or TRBV6-3 with TRBJ2-3, with D uncertain. The V gene lost 2 bases and the J gene lost 6 bases, with 9 bases spanning the gap. The CDR3 has 13 residues. Germline V gives CDR1 MNHEY, CDR2 SVGEGT.

By share of the sample, this clonotype is medium-sized. This chain connects TRBV7-2 to TRBJ2-3, with TRBD2 matching over 7 bases. The CDR3 covers 14 residues. Looked up from germline, CDR1 is SGHTA and CDR2 is FQGNSA. Trimming at V came to 5 bases and at J to 11 bases, leaving 13 bases not matched to a gene. The CDR3 region is CASSIPSGTLRQYF. The CDR3 nucleotides are TGTGCCAGCAGCATCCCAAGCGGGACCTTAAGGCAGTATTTT.

This clonotype was observed many times. V gene TRBV29-1 combines with J gene TRBJ2-1; D not resolved. This CDR3 comprises 11 residues. The germline V gene encodes CDR1 SQVTM and CDR2 ANQGSEA. Trimming pared 0 bases from V and 7 bases from J, leaving 4 bases between. CDR3 sequence reads: CSVEDKNEQFF. The CDR3 region has the DNA TGCAGCGTTGAAGATAAGAATGAGCAGTTCTTC.

The chain has TRBV5-1 and TRBJ2-2; no firm D call. This CDR3 comprises 15 residues. CDR1 is SGHRS, CDR2 YFSETQ, per germline. The V and J ends lost 3 bases and 0 bases respectively, with 9 bases between them. The CDR3 coding sequence is TGCGCCAGCAGCTCAATTGGGGCGAACACCGGGGAGCTGTTTTTT. This gives the protein CASSSIGANTGELFF.

The chain couples TRBV12-3 or TRBV12-4 to TRBJ2-3; 7 bases align to TRBD1. The CDR3 is 14 amino acids. The V segment lost 6 bases and the J segment 0 bases; nucleotides outside the gene matches: 3. DNA of the CDR3: TGTGCCAGCAGGGGACAGCTAAGCACAGATACGCAGTATTTT. Translated: CASRGQLSTDTQYF.

The J gene is TRBJ2-7, the V gene TRBV18; 9 bases are a match to TRBD1. Germline V gene data show CDR1 as KGHSH and CDR2 as LQKENI. The J segment lost 5 bases and the V segment lost 5 bases, leaving 7 bases of the junction unmatched. There are 14 residues in the CDR3. For the CDR3, the DNA is TGTGCCAGCTCATCCGGGACAGGGCTCGACGAGCAGTACTTC. Its protein product is CASSSGTGLDEQYF.

This clonotype was recorded many times. This sequence joins TRBV5-1 and TRBJ2-5; TRBD2 is a possible D gene (5 bases). The CDR3 has 12 residues. The germline gives CDR1 SGHRS, CDR2 YFSETQ. Between the trimmed V and J ends, which lost 0 bases and 5 bases, there was a span of 5 bases. The CDR3 reads CASSLVAETQYF. The CDR3 DNA reads TGCGCCAGCAGCTTGGTAGCGGAGACCCAGTACTTC.

This clonotype was seen many times. CDR3 amino acids: CASSLALSSGNTIYF. The CDR3, as DNA: TGCGCCAGCAGCTTGGCCCTCAGCTCTGGAAACACCATATATTTT. The chain employs TRBV5-1 and TRBJ1-3; D is uncertain. CDR1 and CDR2 from the germline V gene are SGHRS and YFSETQ. The CDR3 extends over 15 amino acids. With 0 bases removed from V and 0 bases from J, the gap between germline ends came to 7 bases. Full variable domain (missing parts from reference TRBV5-1 and TRBJ1-3): KAGVTQTPRYLIKTRGQQVTLSCSPISGHRSVSWYQQTPGQGLQFLFEYFSETQRNKGNFPGRFSGRQFSNSRSEMNVSTLELGDSALYLCASSLALSSGNTIYFGEGSWLTVV.

This clonotype was detected only a few times. The chain links TRBV28 to TRBJ1-2; no reliable D call. This CDR3 is built from 12 residues. The V gene's germline CDR1 is MDHEN and CDR2 SYDVKM. V was pared by 3 bases and J by 3 bases, with 5 bases between. The CDR3 here is CASSLAYYGYTF. In DNA, the CDR3 is TGTGCCAGCAGTTTGGCGTACTATGGCTACACCTTC.

This clonotype came up many times. The chain carries TRBV28 and TRBJ2-5, with D possibly matching TRBD1 (5 bases). The germline gives CDR1 MDHEN, CDR2 SYDVKM. The CDR3 consists of 14 residues. V shed 3 bases and J shed 7 bases, with 15 bases lying between them. CDR3 sequence (DNA): TGTGCCAGCAGTTTTACGACAGCAAGGGTGACCCAGTACTTC. This codes for CASSFTTARVTQYF.

This clonotype was detected many times. The CDR3 bases are TGCAGTGCCACGAGCGGGAGCGATACGCAGTATTTT. Protein sequence: CSATSGSDTQYF. The chain employs TRBV20-1 and TRBJ2-3; the match to TRBD2 covers 8 bases. Trimming removed 6 bases from V and 6 bases from J; junction bases left unmatched: 5. The CDR3 covers 12 residues. Germline CDR1 DFQATT, CDR2 SNEGSKA (reference sequence).

This clonotype has at least ten counts. This chain joins TRBV20-1 and TRBJ1-1; D is perhaps TRBD1 (6 bases). CDR1 and CDR2 (germline): DFQATT, SNEGSKA (reference sequence). The CDR3 is made up of 14 amino acids. The V and J ends lost 1 base and 1 base respectively, with 10 bases between them. The CDR3 is CSARAGTQNTEAFF. In DNA form, the CDR3 reads TGCAGTGCTAGAGCGGGGACACAGAACACTGAAGCTTTCTTT.